This T cell receptor beta chain originates from a study of blood T cells in healthy people across ages (dated by TCRdb to about 2015). Notes on the research overall: In model experiments, template switching captured roughly one uniquely barcoded TCR beta cDNA molecule for every two T cells. Donors were grouped into four age groups: young (average roughly 15 years), middle-aged (39), aged (62) and long-lived (less than 85). Using deep sequencing normalized with unique cDNA molecular identifiers, the study measured how TCR beta repertoire diversity changes with age. To avoid experimental bias, donors of different ages were randomly spread across the sequencing lanes. For two donors (one aged 18 to 30 and one aged 80 or older), the study analyzed two additional independent replicas of 1 million unique cDNA reads from the same blood draw.

Libraries were built with 5' RACE. The sequencer listed for this sample is Illumina HiSeq 2500. A second roughly 6 to 12 cycle PCR used a sample-barcoded 5' primer and a J-beta primer mix. Each TCR beta cDNA molecule received a unique molecular identifier from a template-switch 5' adaptor carrying 12 random nucleotides. Each sample yielded at least 2.5 million CDR3-containing paired-end reads. First-strand cDNA was synthesized from all RNA with the Mint cDNA synthesis kit, primed by a TRBC-specific oligonucleotide. All cDNA was treated with uracil-DNA glycosylase and then went through a first 18-cycle PCR with the universal primers M1SS and BC2_uni_R. From the authors' description of their analysis: For normalization, 1 million high-quality reads were randomly selected from each sample, with every read carrying a distinct molecular identifier. Reads with shared molecular identifiers were discarded instead of being binned into consensus sequences. MiTCR, with a Q25 quality threshold and the strictest error-elimination algorithm, was used for CDR3 identification, clonotype clustering and error correction. Lower-bound total TCR beta diversity was estimated with a nonparametric unseen species model using Euler transformation. TCRdb trimmed the raw reads at Q25, called clones with MiXCR and kept productive beta chains. Every CDR3 protein is listed once, alongside the most common genes and DNA of its rows. For this entry, the V and J calls and clone size follow TCRdb and not the study's own pipeline. Recorded for this sample are around 1,700,000 distinct CDR3 sequences; over 25% of them occurred a single time. The ten largest account for less than 9.5% of the sample.

Donors were under 40 systemically healthy Caucasian individuals from Russia aged 6 to 90 years. Ten milliliters of peripheral blood were drawn from each donor into EDTA-treated Vacutainer tubes. Ficoll-Paque density-gradient centrifugation was used to isolate PBMCs, with at least 7 million per sample. Trizol reagent was used to extract total RNA from the PBMCs, yielding at least 6 micrograms per sample. Naive CD45RAhigh/CD27high T cell percentages were measured by flow cytometry on a PBMC aliquot from every donor. Results the study describes overall, beyond this receptor: As age increased, observed TCR beta diversity per million T cells dropped in a roughly linear way, and a significant reduction was already evident by age around 41. Compared with the aged group, the long-lived group had more naive CD4+ T cells, fewer expanded clones and increased TCR diversity, suggesting age selection. Estimates of total diversity based on one million sequenced T cells were regarded as lower bounds and as underestimates. Bulk unsorted PBMC profiling prevented conclusive comparison of naive and antigen-experienced compartments. Donor CMV infection status was unknown, potentially confounding age-related changes in expanded clonotypes. Observed TCR beta diversity correlated strongly with the percentage of naive T cells measured by flow cytometry.

Remarks on this clonotype: Its specific antigen is unknown. It has no much larger one-base neighbor in the sample; base qualities were not kept.

This TCR derives from a woman aged 30 to 39 in good health. The material sequenced was blood.

The CDR3 protein is CASSLTRWGQPYSPLHF. The DNA sequence follows: TGTGCCAGCAGTTTAACCAGGTGGGGACAGCCCTATTCACCCCTCCACTTT. The chain was built from TRBV28 and TRBJ1-6, with 7 central nucleotides matching TRBD1. V is trimmed back by 2 bases and J by 8 bases, and the junction contains 12 bases that no gene match accounts for. Its CDR3 holds 17 amino acids, cysteine through phenylalanine. This entry keeps only the CDR3 DNA: 51 bases, framed from base 1. The germline V gene yields MDHEN for CDR1 and SYDVKM for CDR2.